This T cell receptor beta chain is drawn from a study of molecular identifiers for immune sequencing clone quantification. This clonotype was found many times. Its antigen is currently unknown. Germline CDR1 and CDR2: SEHNR and FQNEAQ (reference sequence). CDR3 size: 13 residues. V was cut by 1 base and J by 3 bases, with 6 bases left in between. Findings and limits, study-wide: Effector cells kept over 97% of their molecules in clones above 20 RNA copies, while naive cells kept under 1% there.

One entry per CDR3 protein, called by TCRdb with MiXCR from the PCR reads. This sample yields approximately 320,000 distinct CDR3 sequences, of which 24% are seen a single time; 0.65% to 0.95% belongs to the top ten. This chain joins TRBV7-9 and TRBJ1-1; unclear D gene. The sequenced sample was naive CD8+ T cells from blood, with Jurkat cell RNA spiked in. Noted subset: FACS-sorted CD8+CD4-CCR7+CD45RA+ naive T cells. The clonotype was recovered from a human donor in good health. Some libraries in this study had Jurkat cell RNA spiked in. CDR3 protein: CASSLGQHTEAFF. CDR3 nucleotide sequence: TGTGCCAGCAGCTTAGGGCAGCACACTGAAGCTTTCTTT.